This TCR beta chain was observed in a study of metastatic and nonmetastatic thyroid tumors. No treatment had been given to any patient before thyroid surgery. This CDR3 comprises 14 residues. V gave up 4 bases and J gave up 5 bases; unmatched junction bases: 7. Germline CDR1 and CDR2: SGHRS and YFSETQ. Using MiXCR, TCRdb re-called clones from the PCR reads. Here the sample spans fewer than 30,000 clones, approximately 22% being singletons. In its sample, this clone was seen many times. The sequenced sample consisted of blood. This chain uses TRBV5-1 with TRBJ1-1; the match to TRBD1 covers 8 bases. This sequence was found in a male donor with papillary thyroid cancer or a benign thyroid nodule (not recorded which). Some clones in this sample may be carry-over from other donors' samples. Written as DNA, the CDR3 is TGCGCCAGCAGCCTCACCGACAGGGGAACTGAAGCTTTCTTT. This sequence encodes CASSLTDRGTEAFF.